The 13 T cell receptor beta chains listed next were all sequenced from one sample in a study of identical twins. TCRdb recomputed calls from the 5' RACE reads with MiXCR, one row per CDR3 protein. The sample holds roughly 700,000 distinct CDR3 sequences, more than 6.5% seen once. These same data were also listed under a study on yellow fever vaccine responses in identical twins.

What was sequenced was PBMCs. Receptor source: a woman between 18 and 29 years old in good health.

The sample holds a few counts of this clonotype. The chain is built from TRBV13 and TRBJ2-1, with TRBD2 matching over 11 bases. V dropped 2 bases and J dropped 6; count of bases not matched to a gene: 9. The V gene's germline CDR1 is PRHDT and CDR2 FYEKMQ (reference sequence). There are 17 residues in the CDR3. Here the CDR3 DNA reads TGTGCCAGCAGCTTATACGGGCTAGCGGGAGGTATCAATGAGCAGTTCTTC. Translating it yields CASSLYGLAGGINEQFF.

The count of this clonotype is one. V is TRBV11-1 and J is TRBJ2-7; D perhaps matches TRBD2 (5 bases). The V gene lost 5 bases and the J gene lost 2 bases, with 25 bases spanning the gap. This CDR3 has 18 residues. Germline CDR1 is SGHAT and CDR2 is FQDESV (reference sequence). CDR3: CASSQLWEGGSSAYEQYF. CDR3 bases: TGTGCCAGCAGCCAACTTTGGGAAGGCGGGTCATCAGCCTACGAGCAGTACTTC.

This clonotype occurred a few times. The V call is TRBV29-1, the J call TRBJ2-1, with D perhaps matching TRBD2 (6 bases). Germline CDR1 and CDR2: SQVTM and ANQGSEA. The CDR3 has 12 residues. V lost 5 bases and J lost 6, with 11 bases in between. The CDR3 nucleotides read TGCAGCGTTATGCTAGCGCGCAATGAGCAGTTCTTC. Protein sequence: CSVMLARNEQFF.

The chain combines TRBV20-1 with TRBJ1-6; 7 bases map to TRBD1. Germline V gene lookup returns CDR1 DFQATT and CDR2 SNEGSKA (reference sequence). CDR3 length equals 15 residues. V was pared by 6 bases and J by 6 bases, with 11 bases of the junction left unmatched. In DNA, the CDR3 is TGCAGTGCCCAGACAGGGTTGGCCGGTAATTCACCCCTCCACTTT. Its translation is CSAQTGLAGNSPLHF.

At least ten counts were recorded for this clonotype. The rearrangement links TRBV4-3 to TRBJ2-7, with TRBD1 matching over 11 bases. With V trimmed by 5 bases and J by 5 bases, 5 bases remained unmatched. This CDR3 is built from 14 residues. In germline, CDR1 is LGHNA, CDR2 YSLEER. CDR3 loop: CASSAGQGVNEQYF. The CDR3 coding sequence is TGCGCCAGCAGCGCGGGACAGGGGGTAAACGAGCAGTACTTC.

Only a few counts were recorded for this clonotype. This rearrangement joins TRBV4-3 to TRBJ2-1; D not resolved. Trimming stripped 0 bases from V and 2 bases from J, with 14 bases between. The CDR3 runs to 17 residues. The germline V gene encodes CDR1 LGHNA and CDR2 YSLEER. The CDR3 coding sequence is TGCGCCAGCAGCCAAGATTTTCTTCTGGATCCCTACAATGAGCAGTTCTTC. As protein: CASSQDFLLDPYNEQFF.

This clonotype has more than one count but fewer than ten. CDR3 amino acids: CASSPPQGQGPDTQYF. CDR3 coding DNA: TGTGCCAGCTCACCACCGCAGGGCCAAGGGCCAGATACGCAGTATTTT. The chain has TRBV18 and TRBJ2-3, with D possibly TRBD1 on 5 matching bases. The length of the CDR3 is 16 residues. V lost 0 bases to trimming and J lost 4 bases, with 14 bases between them. Germline assignment: CDR1 KGHSH and CDR2 LQKENI.

This sequence joins TRBV5-1 and TRBJ2-7; 10 bases map to TRBD2. Looked up from germline, CDR1 is SGHRS and CDR2 is YFSETQ. Trimming cost V 4 bases and J 4 bases; bases outside gene matches: 11. This CDR3 is 16 amino acids long. The CDR3 sequence is CASSRTSGLWIYEQYF. The CDR3 coding sequence is TGCGCCAGCAGCAGGACTAGCGGACTGTGGATATACGAGCAGTACTTC.

The V call is TRBV6-6, the J call TRBJ2-5, with no clear D. The V gene lost 1 base and the J gene lost 4 bases, with 7 bases spanning the gap. Germline CDR1 reads MNHNY; CDR2 reads SVGAGI (reference sequence). This CDR3 contains 13 residues. CDR3 DNA sequence: TGTGCCAGCAGTTACTATGACTCAGAGACCCAGTACTTC. It codes for CASSYYDSETQYF.

This clonotype appeared many times. This chain uses TRBV5-1 with TRBJ1-2; possibly TRBD1 for D (6 bases). Trimming stripped 0 bases from V and 4 bases from J, with 10 bases between. CDR3 length: 14 amino acids. The germline gives CDR1 SGHRS, CDR2 YFSETQ. CDR3 residues: CASSLGTEAYGYTF. DNA of the CDR3: TGCGCCAGCAGCTTGGGGACAGAGGCCTATGGCTACACCTTC.

The sample holds a few counts of this clonotype. The V and J genes are TRBV5-1 and TRBJ1-2; possible D gene TRBD1, 5 bases. CDR1 SGHRS and CDR2 YFSETQ come from the germline V gene. The CDR3 is made up of 13 amino acids. Trimming removed 7 bases from V and 3 bases from J, with 13 bases in between. CDR3 in amino acids: CASPRAGDYGYTF. CDR3 in DNA: TGCGCCAGCCCTAGAGCGGGGGACTATGGCTACACCTTC.

This clonotype was detected a few times. The J gene is TRBJ2-7, the V gene TRBV6-2 or TRBV6-3, with D possibly matching TRBD1 (6 bases). Trimming removed 7 bases from V and 1 base from J, with 17 bases in between. CDR1 is MNHEY, CDR2 SVGEGT, per germline. The CDR3 contains 15 residues. The CDR3 DNA follows: TGTGCCAGCATCCGACAGGCTTCAGTTTCCTACGAGCAGTACTTC. It translates to CASIRQASVSYEQYF.

This clonotype was observed many times. The chain recombines TRBV18 with TRBJ2-3; 7 bases fit TRBD1. The CDR3 spans 16 residues. V lost 0 bases and J lost 8; bases outside the gene matches: 11. Germline V lookup: CDR1 KGHSH, CDR2 LQKENI. CDR3 DNA sequence: TGTGCCAGCTCACCACCCGAGACAGGGATCAGTGGTACGCAGTATTTT. This gives the protein CASSPPETGISGTQYF.